This record concerns one T cell receptor beta chain sequence. V was pared by 2 bases and J by 2 bases, with 11 bases of the junction left unmatched. Germline V gene lookup returns CDR1 SGHTA and CDR2 FQGNSA. There are 18 residues in the CDR3. Participants were aged about 18 to 90 years, lived in over 20 US areas, and enrolled virtually. This entry is derived from a study of blood T cell repertoires in COVID-19. Data came from immunoSEQ multiplex PCR; TCRdb stores just in-frame clones and leaves some out. This sample has hundreds of thousands of clones, with around 89% found just once. V and J are TRBV7-2 and TRBJ2-7; 11 nucleotides align to TRBD2. The receptor was isolated from a woman in her thirties who had recovered from COVID-19. Sequenced: PBMCs or T cells enriched from blood (not recorded which). The CDR3 region is CASSLFSPLAGATYEQYF. The CDR3 coding sequence is TGTGCCAGCAGCTTATTTTCCCCACTAGCGGGGGCAACCTACGAGCAGTACTTC.